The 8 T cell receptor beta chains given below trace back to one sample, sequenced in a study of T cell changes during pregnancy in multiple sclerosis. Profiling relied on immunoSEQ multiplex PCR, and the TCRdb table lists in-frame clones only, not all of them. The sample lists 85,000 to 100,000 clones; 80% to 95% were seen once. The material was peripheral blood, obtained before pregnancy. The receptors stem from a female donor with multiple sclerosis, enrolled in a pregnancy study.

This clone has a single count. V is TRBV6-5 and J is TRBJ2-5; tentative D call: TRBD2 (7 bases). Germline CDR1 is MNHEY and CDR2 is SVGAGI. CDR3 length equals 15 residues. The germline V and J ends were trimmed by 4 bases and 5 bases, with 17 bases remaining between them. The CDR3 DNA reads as TGTGCCAGCAGTTCTTGGGGGGGCTCTTCCGAGACCCAGTACTTC. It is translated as CASSSWGGSSETQYF.

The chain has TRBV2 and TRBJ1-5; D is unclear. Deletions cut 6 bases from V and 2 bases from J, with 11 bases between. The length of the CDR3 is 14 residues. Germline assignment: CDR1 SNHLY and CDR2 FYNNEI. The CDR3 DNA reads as TGTGCCAGCAGCCTTCTGGGAGGCAATCAGCCCCAGCATTTT. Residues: CASSLLGGNQPQHF.

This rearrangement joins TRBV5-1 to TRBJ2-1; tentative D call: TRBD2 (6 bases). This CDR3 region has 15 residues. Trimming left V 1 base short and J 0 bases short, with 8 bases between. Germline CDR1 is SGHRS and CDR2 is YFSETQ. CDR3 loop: CASSLWGDSYNEQFF. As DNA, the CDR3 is TGCGCCAGCAGCTTGTGGGGGGACTCCTACAATGAGCAGTTCTTC.

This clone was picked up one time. The CDR3 DNA reads TGTGCCTGGACCGACAGTGAGTACGCACAGTACTTC. It yields the protein CAWTDSEYAQYF. The chain combines TRBV30 with TRBJ2-7; perhaps TRBD1 as D (5 bases). CDR3 size: 12 residues. V lost 4 bases and J lost 10, with 17 bases in between. The germline V gene encodes CDR1 GTSNPN and CDR2 SVGIG (reference sequence).

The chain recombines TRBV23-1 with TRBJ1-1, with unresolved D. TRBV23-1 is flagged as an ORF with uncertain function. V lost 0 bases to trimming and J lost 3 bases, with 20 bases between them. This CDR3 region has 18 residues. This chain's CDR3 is CASSQSKAGMGNHTEAFF. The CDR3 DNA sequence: TGCGCCAGCAGTCAATCGAAGGCCGGGATGGGCAACCACACTGAAGCTTTCTTT.

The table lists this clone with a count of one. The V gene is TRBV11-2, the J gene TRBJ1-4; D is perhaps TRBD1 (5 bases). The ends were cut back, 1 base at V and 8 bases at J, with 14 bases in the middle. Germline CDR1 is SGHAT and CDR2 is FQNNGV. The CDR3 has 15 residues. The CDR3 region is CASSLGRGIGEKLFF. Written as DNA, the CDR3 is TGTGCCAGCAGCTTAGGGAGGGGAATCGGCGAAAAACTGTTTTTT.

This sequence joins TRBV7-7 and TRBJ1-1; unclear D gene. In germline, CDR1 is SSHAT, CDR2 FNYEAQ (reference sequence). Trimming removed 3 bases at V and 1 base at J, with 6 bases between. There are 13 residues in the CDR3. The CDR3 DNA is TGTGCCAGCAGCTTGTCCAGGAACACTGAAGCTTTCTTT. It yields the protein CASSLSRNTEAFF. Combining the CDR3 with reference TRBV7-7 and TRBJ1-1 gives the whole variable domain GAGVSQSPRYKVTKRGQDVTLRCDPISSHATLYWYQQALGQGPEFLTYFNYEAQPDKSGLPSDRFSAERPEGSISTLTIQRTEQRDSAMYRCASSLSRNTEAFFGQGTRLTVV.

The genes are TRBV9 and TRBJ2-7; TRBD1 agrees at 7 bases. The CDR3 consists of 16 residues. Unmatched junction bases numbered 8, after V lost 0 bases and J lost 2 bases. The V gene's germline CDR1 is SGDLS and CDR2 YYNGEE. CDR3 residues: CASSVGGDSFTYEQYF. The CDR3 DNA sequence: TGTGCCAGCAGCGTAGGTGGGGACAGTTTTACCTACGAGCAGTACTTC.